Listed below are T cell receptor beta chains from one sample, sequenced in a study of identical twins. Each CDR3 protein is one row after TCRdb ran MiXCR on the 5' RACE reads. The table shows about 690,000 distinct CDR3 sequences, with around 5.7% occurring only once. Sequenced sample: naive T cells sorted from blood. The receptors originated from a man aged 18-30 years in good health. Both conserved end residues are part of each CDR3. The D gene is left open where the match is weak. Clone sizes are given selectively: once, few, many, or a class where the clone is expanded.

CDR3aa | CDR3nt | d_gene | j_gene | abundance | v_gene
CASSQLPGLDTDTQYF | TGCGCCAGCAGCCAGTTACCGGGACTAGACACAGATACGCAGTATTTT | TRBD2 | TRBJ2-3 | once | TRBV4-1
CAWTQGMNTEAFF | TGTGCCTGGACCCAGGGGATGAACACTGAAGCTTTCTTT | - | TRBJ1-1 | many | TRBV30
CASSDPLGTTEYNEQFF | TGTGCCAGCAGTGATCCACTAGGGACCACGGAATACAATGAGCAGTTCTTC | - | TRBJ2-1 | - | TRBV2
CAIIDPSTDTQYF | TGTGCCATCATAGATCCTAGCACAGATACGCAGTATTTT | - | TRBJ2-3 | once | TRBV15
CASSATEYSPLHF | TGTGCCAGCAGTGCAACAGAGTATTCACCCCTCCACTTT | - | TRBJ1-6 | many | TRBV6-4
CASRDRAREQYF | TGTGCCAGCCGGGACAGGGCCCGCGAGCAGTACTTC | TRBD1 | TRBJ2-7 | - | TRBV12-3/TRBV12-4
CSAHLAGAKNIQYF | TGCAGTGCTCACCTAGCGGGAGCCAAAAACATTCAGTACTTC | TRBD2 | TRBJ2-4 | many | TRBV20-1
CASSPTGRSYGYTF | TGTGCCAGTAGTCCCACCGGGAGGTCCTATGGCTACACCTTC | - | TRBJ1-2 | few | TRBV19
CASSPRDRGTDTQYF | TGTGCCAGCAGTCCTCGGGACAGAGGCACAGATACGCAGTATTTT | TRBD1 | TRBJ2-3 | many | TRBV12-3/TRBV12-4
CSVESLAVYNEQFF | TGCAGCGTTGAGAGCCTAGCGGTGTACAATGAGCAGTTCTTC | TRBD2 | TRBJ2-1 | - | TRBV29-1
CASIKLATKNTGELFF | TGTGCCAGCATCAAATTAGCTACCAAGAACACCGGGGAGCTGTTTTTT | - | TRBJ2-2 | few | TRBV7-9
CASSSTVGSYNEQFF | TGTGCCAGCAGCTCGACAGTGGGCTCCTACAATGAGCAGTTCTTC | - | TRBJ2-1 | many | TRBV7-9
CASSFVGVNTGELFF | TGTGCCAGCAGCTTCGTTGGGGTTAACACCGGGGAGCTGTTTTTT | - | TRBJ2-2 | once | TRBV7-9
CASSQGPLAGSSDTQYF | TGCGCCAGCAGCCAAGGACCCCTAGCGGGTTCGTCAGATACGCAGTATTTT | TRBD2 | TRBJ2-3 | many | TRBV4-3
CASSLGLAMNSYEQYF | TGTGCCAGCAGTCTAGGACTAGCGATGAACTCCTACGAGCAGTACTTC | TRBD2 | TRBJ2-7 | - | TRBV27
CAIYLNTGELFF | TGTGCCATCTACCTCAACACCGGGGAGCTGTTTTTT | - | TRBJ2-2 | many | TRBV10-3
CASIQHHRAYSNQPQHF | TGTGCCAGCATCCAACATCACAGGGCATATAGCAATCAGCCCCAGCATTTT | - | TRBJ1-5 | many | TRBV21-1
CASSLVPGQGIQPQHF | TGTGCCAGCAGCTTAGTCCCGGGACAGGGTATTCAGCCCCAGCATTTT | TRBD1 | TRBJ1-5 | many | TRBV7-8
CASTQQLDGSPLHF | TGCGCCAGCACACAACAGTTGGATGGATCACCCCTCCACTTT | - | TRBJ1-6 | - | TRBV5-1
CASRPRTGQGYIQYF | TGCGCCAGCAGACCAAGGACAGGGCAGGGATACATTCAGTACTTC | TRBD1 | TRBJ2-4 | many | TRBV5-1
CASSIPGQGAHEQYF | TGTGCCAGCAGCATACCGGGACAGGGGGCCCACGAGCAGTACTTC | TRBD1 | TRBJ2-7 | - | TRBV11-1
CSARDKGANSYNEQFF | TGCAGTGCTAGAGATAAGGGGGCGAATTCCTACAATGAGCAGTTCTTC | TRBD1 | TRBJ2-1 | - | TRBV20-1
CASSLGVLAASTDTQYF | TGTGCCAGCAGTTTAGGTGTGCTAGCGGCCAGCACAGATACGCAGTATTTT | TRBD2 | TRBJ2-3 | many | TRBV12-3/TRBV12-4
CASTRAGQGFGETQYF | TGTGCCAGCACCCGTGCGGGACAGGGGTTTGGGGAGACCCAGTACTTC | TRBD1 | TRBJ2-5 | - | TRBV12-3/TRBV12-4
CASSVEASGRGNEQFF | TGCGCCAGCAGCGTGGAGGCTAGCGGGAGAGGCAATGAGCAGTTCTTC | TRBD2 | TRBJ2-1 | few | TRBV5-1
CATSRDGASGRATDTQYF | TGTGCCACCAGCAGAGATGGGGCTAGCGGGAGGGCCACAGATACGCAGTATTTT | TRBD2 | TRBJ2-3 | many | TRBV15
CASSVTVASYNEQFF | TGTGCCAGCAGCGTTACAGTTGCTTCCTACAATGAGCAGTTCTTC | - | TRBJ2-1 | - | TRBV7-6
CASGGQGGSETQYF | TGCGCCAGCGGCGGACAGGGGGGATCTGAGACCCAGTACTTC | TRBD1 | TRBJ2-5 | many | TRBV5-1
CASSLKGSNGYTF | TGTGCCAGCAGCCTGAAGGGTTCTAATGGCTACACCTTC | - | TRBJ1-2 | once | TRBV7-9
CASRQDTGELFF | TGCGCCAGCCGACAGGATACCGGGGAGCTGTTTTTT | - | TRBJ2-2 | many | TRBV5-1
CASSPSGAVYNEQFF | TGCGCCAGCAGCCCGTCGGGGGCGGTGTACAATGAGCAGTTCTTC | - | TRBJ2-1 | - | TRBV5-1
CASSARPSGELFF | TGTGCCAGCAGCGCTCGACCCTCCGGGGAGCTGTTTTTT | - | TRBJ2-2 | many | TRBV9
CASSDWGDTDTQYF | TGTGCCAGCAGTGACTGGGGAGACACAGATACGCAGTATTTT | - | TRBJ2-3 | - | TRBV2
CASSGAGAWGELFF | TGTGCCAGCAGTGGGGCAGGAGCTTGGGGGGAGCTGTTTTTT | - | TRBJ2-2 | few | TRBV12-3/TRBV12-4
CASRTGDARNQPQHF | TGTGCCAGCAGAACAGGGGACGCCCGCAATCAGCCCCAGCATTTT | TRBD1 | TRBJ1-5 | many | TRBV5-5
CASSPTGSSDEQFF | TGTGCCAGCAGTCCGACAGGGAGTTCCGATGAGCAGTTCTTC | TRBD1 | TRBJ2-1 | many | TRBV28
CASSRDRDRASRGYTF | TGTGCCAGCAGCAGAGACCGGGACAGGGCATCGCGTGGCTACACCTTC | TRBD1 | TRBJ1-2 | - | TRBV12-3/TRBV12-4
CASSLAGSNQETQYF | TGTGCCAGCAGCTTAGCTGGTTCGAACCAAGAGACCCAGTACTTC | - | TRBJ2-5 | many | TRBV7-8
CASSLEAGLAGKIYNEQFF | TGTGCCAGCAGTTTAGAGGCTGGATTAGCGGGAAAGATCTACAATGAGCAGTTCTTC | TRBD2 | TRBJ2-1 | few | TRBV12-3/TRBV12-4
CASAPVGDRYNEQFF | TGTGCTAGTGCCCCGGTCGGGGACAGATACAATGAGCAGTTCTTC | TRBD1 | TRBJ2-1 | few | TRBV12-5